Reported below is one T cell receptor (beta chain). This clone's antigen is unknown. Given the absence of the conserved phenylalanine or tryptophan at the CDR3 end, a read error is likely. The CDR3 length is 14 residues, termini included. Just CDR3 DNA is preserved here, 42 bases in frame from base 1. From a lookup of the germline V gene, CDR1 and CDR2 are MNHNS and SASEGT. Relative to germline, V is 5 bases shorter and J is 10 bases shorter, with 18 bases between their ends. This record comes from a study of T cell repertoires in cytomegalovirus infection (dated by TCRdb to between 2018 and 2020). General notes on the study: Because public TCR beta signatures pointed to carriage of CMV infection together with the matching HLA type, the HLA type of each donor mattered for the analysis. Study-wide conclusions, independent of this receptor: The ex vivo response was dominated by HLA-C-restricted CMV-specific TCR beta clonotypes, which also provided the single most frequent clonotype in two of eight donors. In both this cohort and an independent roughly 400-donor cohort, the cumulative frequency of public TCR beta family members distinguished carriers of CMV infection plus the relevant HLA type.

Sequencer: Illumina HiSeq 1500. The public reads were quality trimmed at Q25 with fastp and then assembled into clones with MiXCR by TCRdb, keeping productive beta chains. Each CDR3 protein appears once, grouped with its most common genes and DNA. The sample table records about 250,000 distinct CDR3 sequences; about 12% of these occur just once. Jointly, the top ten make up 1.5% to 2% of the sample. The chain is encoded by TRBV6-1 joined to TRBJ2-1; the D gene is perhaps TRBD1, on 5 matching bases. This receptor was obtained from a human donor in good health (CMV status not recorded). Some clones in this sample may be carry-over from other donors' samples. The sample taken for sequencing was PBMCs. At the DNA level, the sequence is TGTGCCAGCAGTTTGGACACCCCAAGTAGGGAGCAGTTCCTC. Its protein reads: CASSLDTPSREQFL.